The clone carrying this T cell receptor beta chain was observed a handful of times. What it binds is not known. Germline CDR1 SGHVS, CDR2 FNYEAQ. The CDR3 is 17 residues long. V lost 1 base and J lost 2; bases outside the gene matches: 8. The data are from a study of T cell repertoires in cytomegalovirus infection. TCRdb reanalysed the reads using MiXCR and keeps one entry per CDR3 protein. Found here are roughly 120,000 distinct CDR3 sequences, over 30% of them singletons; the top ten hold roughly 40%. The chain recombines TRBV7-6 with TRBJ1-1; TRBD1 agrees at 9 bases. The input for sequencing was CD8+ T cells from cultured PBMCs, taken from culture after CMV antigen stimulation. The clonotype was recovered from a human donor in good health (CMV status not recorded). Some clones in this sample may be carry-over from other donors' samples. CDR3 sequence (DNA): TGTGCCAGCAGCTTAGGGGGGACAGGGATCCCTAACACTGAAGCTTTCTTT. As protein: CASSLGGTGIPNTEAFF.